These T cell receptor beta chains were read from a single sample in a study of T cell changes during pregnancy in multiple sclerosis. Repertoires were generated with immunoSEQ multiplex PCR, while TCRdb's copy carries only in-frame clones and drops some. The sample yields 35,000 to 40,000 clones, about 90% seen once. The sequenced sample was CD4+ T cells from peripheral blood mononuclear cells, obtained in the third trimester of pregnancy. The receptors here all came from a female donor with multiple sclerosis, enrolled in a pregnancy study. Each CDR3 is given with its conserved first and last residue. The order of the fields is clone size, V gene, D gene, J gene, CDR3 protein, CDR3 DNA. A D gene is named only where the DNA matches it firmly. Size values are once, few and many counts, or a class for expanded clones, and some rows have none.

>-|TRBV18|TRBD1|TRBJ2-1
CASSSGQGSYNEQFF
TGTGCCAGCTCGTCGGGACAGGGCTCCTACAATGAGCAGTTCTTC
>-|TRBV7-3|-|TRBJ1-1
CASSPTSKKTNTEAFF
TGTGCCAGCAGCCCGACCAGTAAGAAGACTAACACTGAAGCTTTCTTT
>once|TRBV7-6|TRBD2|TRBJ2-1
CASSSFEAGERSYNEQFF
TGTGCCAGCAGCTCGTTTGAAGCGGGAGAACGCTCCTACAATGAGCAGTTCTTC
>-|TRBV19|-|TRBJ1-3
CASIPNRDRAISGNTIYF
TGTGCCAGTATTCCGAACAGGGACCGTGCGATCTCTGGAAACACCATATATTTT
>-|TRBV2|-|TRBJ2-2
CASSPRLVGYTGELFF
TGTGCCAGCAGTCCTCGGTTAGTCGGGTACACCGGGGAGCTGTTTTTT
>once|TRBV18|-|TRBJ2-3
CASSPFSWTHRPTDTQYF
TGTGCCAGCTCACCATTCTCCTGGACACACCGACCCACAGATACGCAGTATTTT
>-|TRBV30|-|TRBJ2-3
CAWSGGDPDTQYF
TGTGCCTGGAGTGGCGGGGACCCAGATACGCAGTATTTT
>-|TRBV14|-|TRBJ2-1
CASSQDLFGGANNEQFF
TGTGCCAGCAGCCAAGACCTCTTTGGCGGGGCAAACAATGAGCAGTTCTTC
>-|TRBV5-1|-|TRBJ2-7
CASSSEGYSYEQYF
TGCGCCAGCAGCTCTGAGGGATATAGCTACGAGCAGTACTTC
>-|TRBV14|TRBD2|TRBJ2-1
CASSPRTSRTNEQFF
TGTGCCAGCAGCCCCCGGACTAGCCGAACCAATGAGCAGTTCTTC
>-|TRBV5-1|-|TRBJ1-4
CASTWGGGEKLFF
TGCGCCAGCACCTGGGGGGGTGGTGAAAAACTGTTTTTT
>-|TRBV10-3|-|TRBJ2-7
CAISEGAEQYF
TGTGCCATCAGTGAGGGGGCCGAGCAGTACTTC
>once|TRBV9|TRBD2|TRBJ2-1
CASSVTPRAGVRYNEQFF
TGTGCCAGCAGCGTAACCCCCCGAGCGGGAGTAAGGTACAATGAGCAGTTCTTC
>-|TRBV5-5|-|TRBJ1-2
CASSLRGGYTF
TGTGCCAGCAGCCTCAGGGGTGGCTACACCTTC
>-|TRBV19|-|TRBJ2-7
CASSIKSGREQYF
TGTGCCAGTAGTATCAAAAGTGGGCGCGAGCAGTACTTC
>-|TRBV5-1|TRBD1|TRBJ2-7
CASSLEQGVYEQYF
TGCGCCAGCAGCTTGGAGCAGGGGGTTTACGAGCAGTACTTC
>-|TRBV5-4|-|TRBJ2-2
CASSLAGTYNTGELFF
TGTGCCAGCAGCTTGGCCGGGACTTACAACACCGGGGAGCTGTTTTTT
>-|TRBV28|-|TRBJ2-1
CASSQGHEQFF
TGTGCCAGCAGTCAGGGCCATGAGCAGTTCTTC
>-|TRBV19|-|TRBJ1-4
CASSIHRPTNEKLFF
TGTGCCAGTAGTATTCACAGACCAACTAATGAAAAACTGTTTTTT
>once|TRBV9|-|TRBJ2-1
CASSAAGGELDGEQFF
TGTGCCAGCAGCGCGGCCGGGGGAGAACTAGATGGTGAGCAGTTCTTC
>-|TRBV14|TRBD2|TRBJ2-7
CASSHIAGGISSYEQYF
TGTGCCAGCAGCCATATAGCGGGAGGGATAAGCTCCTACGAGCAGTACTTC
>-|TRBV28|TRBD2|TRBJ2-5
CASRGSGRALQETQYF
TGTGCCAGCAGGGGTAGCGGGAGGGCTTTACAGGAGACCCAGTACTTC
>-|TRBV7-2|TRBD1|TRBJ2-1
CASSSPKAQTGSSYNEQFF
TGTGCCAGCAGCTCCCCGAAAGCCCAGACAGGGAGCTCCTACAATGAGCAGTTCTTC
>-|TRBV7-2|TRBD1|TRBJ2-2
CASRQTGGNTGELFF
TGTGCCAGCAGGCAAACAGGGGGAAACACCGGGGAGCTGTTTTTT
>few|TRBV2|-|TRBJ1-4
CASSGTVSTNEKLFF
TGTGCCAGCAGTGGGACAGTTTCAACTAATGAAAAACTGTTTTTT
>-|TRBV5-4|TRBD2|TRBJ2-1
CASSRGLAESYNEQFF
TGTGCCAGCAGCCGTGGACTAGCGGAATCCTACAATGAGCAGTTCTTC
>-|TRBV7-2|TRBD2|TRBJ2-1
CASRRTSGPNEQFF
TGTGCCAGCCGCCGGACTAGCGGGCCAAATGAGCAGTTCTTC
>-|TRBV19|-|TRBJ1-1
CATQTGGEDTEAFF
TGTGCCACCCAGACGGGGGGCGAGGACACTGAAGCTTTCTTT
>-|TRBV4-2|TRBD2|TRBJ2-1
CASSQERDSGTSYNEQFF
TGTGCCAGCAGCCAAGAACGGGATAGCGGGACATCCTACAATGAGCAGTTCTTC
>once|TRBV27|-|TRBJ2-5
CASSTYSTGRGLETQYF
TGTGCCAGCAGTACATACTCGACCGGCCGGGGGTTAGAGACCCAGTACTTC
>-|TRBV5-6|TRBD2|TRBJ2-1
CASSFLAGGVYNEQFF
TGTGCCAGCAGCTTTCTAGCGGGAGGCGTCTACAATGAGCAGTTCTTC